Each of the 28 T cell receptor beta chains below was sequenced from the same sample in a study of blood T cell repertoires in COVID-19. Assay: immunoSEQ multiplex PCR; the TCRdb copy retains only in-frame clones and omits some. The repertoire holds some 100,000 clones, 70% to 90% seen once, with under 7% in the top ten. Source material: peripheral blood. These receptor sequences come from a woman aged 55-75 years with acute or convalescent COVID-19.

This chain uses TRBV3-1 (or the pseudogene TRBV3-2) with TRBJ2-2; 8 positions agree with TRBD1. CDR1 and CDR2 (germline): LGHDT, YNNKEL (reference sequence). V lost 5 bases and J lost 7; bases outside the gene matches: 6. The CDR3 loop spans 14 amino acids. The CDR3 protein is CASSKGQVNGELFF. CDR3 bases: TGTGCCAGCAGCAAGGGACAGGTTAACGGGGAGCTGTTTTTT.

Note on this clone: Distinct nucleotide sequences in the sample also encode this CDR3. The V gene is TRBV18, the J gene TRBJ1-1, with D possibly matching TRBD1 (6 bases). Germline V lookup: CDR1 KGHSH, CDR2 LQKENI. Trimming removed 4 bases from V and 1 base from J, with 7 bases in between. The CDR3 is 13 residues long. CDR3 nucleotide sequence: TGTGCCAGCTCACAGACAGGGAACACTGAAGCTTTCTTT. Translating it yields CASSQTGNTEAFF.

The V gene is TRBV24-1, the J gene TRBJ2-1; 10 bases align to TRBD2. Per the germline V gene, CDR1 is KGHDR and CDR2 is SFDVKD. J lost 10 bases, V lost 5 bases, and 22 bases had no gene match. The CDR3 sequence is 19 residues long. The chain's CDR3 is CATSGPSGRLTRGQNEQFF. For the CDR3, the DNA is TGTGCCACCAGTGGCCCTAGCGGGAGATTGACTCGAGGACAAAACGAGCAGTTCTTC.

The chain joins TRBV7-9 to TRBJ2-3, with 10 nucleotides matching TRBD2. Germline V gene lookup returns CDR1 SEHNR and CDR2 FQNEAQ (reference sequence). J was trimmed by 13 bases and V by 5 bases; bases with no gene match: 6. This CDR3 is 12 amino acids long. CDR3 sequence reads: CASSASGTSEYF. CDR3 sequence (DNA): TGTGCCAGCAGCGCCTCCGGGACTAGCGAGTATTTT.

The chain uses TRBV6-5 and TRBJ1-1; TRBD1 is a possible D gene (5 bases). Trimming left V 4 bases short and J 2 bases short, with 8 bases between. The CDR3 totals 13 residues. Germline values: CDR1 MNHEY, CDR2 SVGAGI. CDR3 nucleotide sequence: TGTGCCAGCAGTTTCGACAGAAACACTGAAGCTTTCTTT. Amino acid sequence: CASSFDRNTEAFF.

The CDR3 DNA is TGTGCCAGCAGTTTCCTAGCGGGTGATGGGGGTGAGCAGTTCTTC. It is translated as CASSFLAGDGGEQFF. This chain links TRBV27 with TRBJ2-1, with 8 bases aligning to TRBD2. CDR1 and CDR2 (germline): MNHEY, SMNVEV (reference sequence). This CDR3 has 15 residues. V dropped 3 bases and J dropped 9; count of bases not matched to a gene: 10.

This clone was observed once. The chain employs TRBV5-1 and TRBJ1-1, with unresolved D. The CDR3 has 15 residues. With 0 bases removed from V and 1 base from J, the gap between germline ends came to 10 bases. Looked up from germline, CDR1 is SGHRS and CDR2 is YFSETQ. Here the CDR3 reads CASSLAGVPNTEAFF. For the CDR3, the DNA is TGCGCCAGCAGCTTGGCCGGGGTCCCGAACACTGAAGCTTTCTTT. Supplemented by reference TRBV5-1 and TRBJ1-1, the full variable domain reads KAGVTQTPRYLIKTRGQQVTLSCSPISGHRSVSWYQQTPGQGLQFLFEYFSETQRNKGNFPGRFSGRQFSNSRSEMNVSTLELGDSALYLCASSLAGVPNTEAFFGQGTRLTVV.

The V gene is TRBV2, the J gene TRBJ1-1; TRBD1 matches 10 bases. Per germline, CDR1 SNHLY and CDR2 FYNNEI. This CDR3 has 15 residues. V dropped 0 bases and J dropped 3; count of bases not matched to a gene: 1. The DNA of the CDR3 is TGTGCCAGCAGTGAAGCGACAGGGGGCGACACTGAAGCTTTCTTT. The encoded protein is CASSEATGGDTEAFF.

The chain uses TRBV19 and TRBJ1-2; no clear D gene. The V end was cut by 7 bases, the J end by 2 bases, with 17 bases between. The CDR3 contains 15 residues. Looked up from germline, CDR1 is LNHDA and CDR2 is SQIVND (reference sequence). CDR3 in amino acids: CASTLRSGGNYGYTF. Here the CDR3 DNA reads TGTGCCAGTACCTTAAGGTCCGGAGGGAACTATGGCTACACCTTC.

This CDR3 is CASSPGQGGDTQYF. CDR3 in DNA: TGTGCCAGTAGTCCCGGACAGGGTGGAGATACGCAGTATTTT. This rearrangement joins TRBV19 to TRBJ2-3; 8 nucleotides match TRBD1. This CDR3 comprises 14 residues. CDR1 and CDR2 (germline): LNHDA, SQIVND (reference sequence). With V trimmed by 5 bases and J by 5 bases, 6 bases remained unmatched.

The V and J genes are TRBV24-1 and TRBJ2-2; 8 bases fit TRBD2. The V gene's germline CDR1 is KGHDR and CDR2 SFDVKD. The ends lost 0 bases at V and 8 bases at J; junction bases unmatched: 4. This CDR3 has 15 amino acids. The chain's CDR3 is CATSDLSGSTGELFF. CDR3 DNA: TGTGCCACCAGTGATTTGAGCGGGAGTACGGGGGAGCTGTTTTTT.

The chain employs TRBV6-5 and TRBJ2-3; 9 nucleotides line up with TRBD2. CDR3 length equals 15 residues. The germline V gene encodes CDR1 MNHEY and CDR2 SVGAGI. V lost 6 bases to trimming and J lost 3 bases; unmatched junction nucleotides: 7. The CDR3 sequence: CASSQVAGVTDTQYF. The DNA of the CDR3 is TGTGCCAGCAGCCAAGTAGCGGGAGTGACAGATACGCAGTATTTT.

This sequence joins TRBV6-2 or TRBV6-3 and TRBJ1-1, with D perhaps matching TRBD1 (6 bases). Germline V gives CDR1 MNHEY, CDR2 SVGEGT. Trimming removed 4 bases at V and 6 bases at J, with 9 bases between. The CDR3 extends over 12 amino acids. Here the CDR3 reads CASSWDNAEAFF. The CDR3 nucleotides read TGTGCCAGCAGTTGGGACAATGCTGAAGCTTTCTTT.

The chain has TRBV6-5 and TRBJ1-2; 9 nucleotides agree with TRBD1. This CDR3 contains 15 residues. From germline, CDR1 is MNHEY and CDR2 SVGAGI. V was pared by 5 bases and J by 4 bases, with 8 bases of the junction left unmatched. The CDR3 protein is CASSTRTGDGYGYTF. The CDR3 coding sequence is TGTGCCAGCAGTACAAGGACAGGGGACGGCTATGGCTACACCTTC.

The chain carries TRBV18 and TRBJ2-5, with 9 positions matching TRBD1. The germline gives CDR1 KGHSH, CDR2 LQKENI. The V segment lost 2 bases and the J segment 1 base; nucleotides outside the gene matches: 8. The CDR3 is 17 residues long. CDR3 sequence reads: CASSPSLRTGVQETQYF. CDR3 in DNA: TGTGCCAGCTCACCATCCTTAAGGACAGGGGTCCAAGAGACCCAGTACTTC. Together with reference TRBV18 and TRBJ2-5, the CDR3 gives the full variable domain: NAGVMQNPRHLVRRRGQEARLRCSPMKGHSHVYWYRQLPEEGLKFMVYLQKENIIDESGMPKERFSAEFPKEGPSILRIQQVVRGDSAAYFCASSPSLRTGVQETQYFGPGTRLLVL.

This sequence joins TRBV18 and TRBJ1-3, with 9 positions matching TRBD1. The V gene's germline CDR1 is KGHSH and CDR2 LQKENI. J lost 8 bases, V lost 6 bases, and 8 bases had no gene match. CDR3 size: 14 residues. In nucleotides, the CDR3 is TGTGCCAGCTCTGCGACTGGACAGGGGCACACCATATATTTT. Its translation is CASSATGQGHTIYF. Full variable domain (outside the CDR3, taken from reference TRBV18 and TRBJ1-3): NAGVMQNPRHLVRRRGQEARLRCSPMKGHSHVYWYRQLPEEGLKFMVYLQKENIIDESGMPKERFSAEFPKEGPSILRIQQVVRGDSAAYFCASSATGQGHTIYFGEGSWLTVV.

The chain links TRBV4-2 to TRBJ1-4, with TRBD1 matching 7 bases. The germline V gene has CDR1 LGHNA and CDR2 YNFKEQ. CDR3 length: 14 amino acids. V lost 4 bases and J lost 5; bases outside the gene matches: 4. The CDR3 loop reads CASSPTGSNEKLFF. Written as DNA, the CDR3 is TGTGCCAGCAGCCCGACAGGGAGCAATGAAAAACTGTTTTTT.

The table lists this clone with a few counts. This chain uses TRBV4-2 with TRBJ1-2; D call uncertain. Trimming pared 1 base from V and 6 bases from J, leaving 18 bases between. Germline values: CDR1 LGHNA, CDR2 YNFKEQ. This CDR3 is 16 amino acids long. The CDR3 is CASSQGLGEISHGYTF. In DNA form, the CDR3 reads TGTGCCAGCAGCCAAGGGCTCGGGGAAATCAGCCATGGCTACACCTTC.

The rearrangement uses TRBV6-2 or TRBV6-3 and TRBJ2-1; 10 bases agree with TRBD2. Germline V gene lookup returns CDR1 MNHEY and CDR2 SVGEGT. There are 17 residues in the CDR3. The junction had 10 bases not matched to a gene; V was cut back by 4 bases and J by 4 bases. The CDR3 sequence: CASSFNPGLAVYNEQFF. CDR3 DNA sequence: TGTGCCAGCAGTTTCAACCCCGGACTAGCGGTTTACAATGAGCAGTTCTTC.

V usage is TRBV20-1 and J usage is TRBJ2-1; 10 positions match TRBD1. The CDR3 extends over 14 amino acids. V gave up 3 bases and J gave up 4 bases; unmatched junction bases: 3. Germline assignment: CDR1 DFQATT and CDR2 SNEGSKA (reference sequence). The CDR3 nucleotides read TGCAGTGCTAGTAGGACAGGGGGATACAATGAGCAGTTCTTC. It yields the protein CSASRTGGYNEQFF.

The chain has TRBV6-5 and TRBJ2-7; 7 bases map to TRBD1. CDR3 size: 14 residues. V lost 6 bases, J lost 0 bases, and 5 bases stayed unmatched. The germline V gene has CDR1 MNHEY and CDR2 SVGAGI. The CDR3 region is CASRLDRLSYEQYF. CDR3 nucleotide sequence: TGTGCCAGCAGGCTGGACAGGCTCTCCTACGAGCAGTACTTC.

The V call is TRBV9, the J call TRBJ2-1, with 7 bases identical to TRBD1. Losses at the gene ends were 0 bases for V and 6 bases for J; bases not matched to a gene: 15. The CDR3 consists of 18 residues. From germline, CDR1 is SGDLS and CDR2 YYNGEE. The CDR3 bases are TGTGCCAGCAGCGTAGCCGGGACAGCGTTTTTTTCGGGCAATGAGCAGTTCTTC. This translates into CASSVAGTAFFSGNEQFF. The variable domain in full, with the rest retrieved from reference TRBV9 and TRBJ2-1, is DSGVTQTPKHLITATGQRVTLRCSPRSGDLSVYWYQQSLDQGLQFLIQYYNGEERAKGNILERFSAQQFPDLHSELNLSSLELGDSALYFCASSVAGTAFFSGNEQFFGPGTRLTVL.

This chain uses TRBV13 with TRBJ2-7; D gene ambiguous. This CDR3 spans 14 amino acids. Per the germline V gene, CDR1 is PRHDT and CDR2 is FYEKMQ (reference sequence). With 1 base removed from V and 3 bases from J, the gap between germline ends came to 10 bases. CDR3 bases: TGTGCCAGCAGCTTAGCTCCAGGAATCTACGAGCAGTACTTC. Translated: CASSLAPGIYEQYF.

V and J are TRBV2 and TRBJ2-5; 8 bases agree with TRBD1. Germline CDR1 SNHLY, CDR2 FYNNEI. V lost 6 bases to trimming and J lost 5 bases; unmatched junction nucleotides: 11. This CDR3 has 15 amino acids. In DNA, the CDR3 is TGTGCCAGCAGGGCGCCCGCAGGGGGCCGGGAGACCCAGTACTTC. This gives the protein CASRAPAGGRETQYF.

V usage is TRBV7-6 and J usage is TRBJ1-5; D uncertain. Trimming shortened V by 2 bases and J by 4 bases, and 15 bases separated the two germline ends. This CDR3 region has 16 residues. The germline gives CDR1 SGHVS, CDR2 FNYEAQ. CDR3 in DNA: TGTGCCAGCAGCTTAAAAGTGGCCGGCGGGAATCAGCCCCAGCATTTT. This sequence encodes CASSLKVAGGNQPQHF.

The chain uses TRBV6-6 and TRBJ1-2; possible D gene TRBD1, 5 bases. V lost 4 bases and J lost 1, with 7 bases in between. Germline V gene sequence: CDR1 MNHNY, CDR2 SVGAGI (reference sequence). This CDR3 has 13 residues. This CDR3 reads CASSSDSNYGYTF. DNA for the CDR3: TGTGCCAGCAGTTCCGACAGTAACTATGGCTACACCTTC.

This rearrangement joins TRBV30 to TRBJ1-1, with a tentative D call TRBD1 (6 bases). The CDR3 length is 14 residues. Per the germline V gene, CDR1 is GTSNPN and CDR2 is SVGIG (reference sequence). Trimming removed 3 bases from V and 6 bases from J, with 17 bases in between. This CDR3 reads CAWRRRQGLPEAFF. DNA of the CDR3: TGTGCCTGGAGACGACGGCAGGGGTTGCCTGAAGCTTTCTTT.

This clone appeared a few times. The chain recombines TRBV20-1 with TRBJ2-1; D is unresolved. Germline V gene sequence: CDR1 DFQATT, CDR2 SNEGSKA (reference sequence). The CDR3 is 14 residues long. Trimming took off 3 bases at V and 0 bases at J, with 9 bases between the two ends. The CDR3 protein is CSASPPGSYNEQFF. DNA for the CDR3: TGCAGTGCTAGTCCGCCCGGCTCCTACAATGAGCAGTTCTTC.